A single sample gave rise to the 29 T cell receptor beta chains below, sequenced in a study of CD8+ T cells in alopecia areata. cDNA prepared by RNA extraction and subsequent reverse transcription served as the template for sequencing. TCRdb's table, derived via immunoSEQ multiplex PCR, lists solely in-frame clones and lacks some. The table lists around 50,000 clones, around 96% of them singletons. The sequencing used CD8+ T cells sorted from blood, collected at week 0. The receptor source for this set is a human donor with alopecia areata.

This clone showed up just once. The J gene is TRBJ1-5, the V gene TRBV6-5; 7 bases map to TRBD1. The CDR3 sequence is 13 residues long. Germline trimming cut 10 bases from V and 7 bases from J; bases unmatched to any gene: 10. The germline gives CDR1 MNHEY, CDR2 SVGAGI. The CDR3 DNA reads TGTGCCACCTCGACAGGGAGTTTGCAGCCCCAGCATTTT. Protein sequence: CATSTGSLQPQHF.

The chain uses TRBV6-5 and TRBJ2-7; D is possibly TRBD2 (6 bases). V lost 8 bases, J lost 4 bases, and 9 bases lay in between. The length of the CDR3 is 11 residues. CDR1 is MNHEY and CDR2 is SVGAGI in the germline V gene. The CDR3 DNA reads TGTGCCAGCGGGACTCCATACGAGCAGTACTTC. As protein: CASGTPYEQYF.

The chain uses TRBV6-1 and TRBJ2-3; the match to TRBD1 covers 10 bases. CDR1 is MNHNS and CDR2 is SASEGT in the germline V gene. This CDR3 spans 16 amino acids. V lost 3 bases, J lost 2 bases, and 5 bases stayed unmatched. The CDR3 reads CASSDLTGGFTDTQYF. In nucleotides, the CDR3 is TGTGCCAGCAGTGACCTGACAGGGGGCTTCACAGATACGCAGTATTTT.

The rearrangement links TRBV7-9 to TRBJ2-7, with 8 bases fitting TRBD1. CDR1 is SEHNR and CDR2 is FQNEAQ in the germline V gene (reference sequence). V was pared by 4 bases and J by 0 bases, with 5 bases of the junction left unmatched. This CDR3 contains 15 residues. This CDR3 reads CASSSRDRSSYEQYF. The CDR3 nucleotides are TGTGCCAGCAGCTCCAGGGACAGGAGCTCCTACGAGCAGTACTTC.

V usage is TRBV29-1 and J usage is TRBJ2-1; 7 bases line up with TRBD1. The CDR3 sequence is 14 residues long. V lost 3 bases, J lost 9 bases, and 11 bases stayed unmatched. Germline lookup yields CDR1 SQVTM and CDR2 ANQGSEA. The CDR3 is CSVDENWGQSEQFF. The CDR3, as DNA: TGCAGCGTTGATGAGAATTGGGGACAGAGTGAGCAGTTCTTC.

The chain links TRBV6-6 to TRBJ2-1, with 8 bases that match TRBD2. In germline, CDR1 is MNHNY, CDR2 SVGAGI (reference sequence). The CDR3 totals 15 residues. The ends lost 6 bases at V and 9 bases at J; junction bases unmatched: 13. The CDR3 loop reads CASSPAPGLDFEQFF. The CDR3, as DNA: TGTGCCAGCAGCCCCGCCCCGGGACTAGATTTTGAGCAGTTCTTC.

The chain has TRBV7-9 and TRBJ2-5; a possible D gene is TRBD2 (6 bases). Germline V gene sequence: CDR1 SEHNR, CDR2 FQNEAQ (reference sequence). The V and J ends lost 4 bases and 1 base respectively, with 7 bases between them. The CDR3 has 13 amino acids. CDR3 residues: CASSSGLQETQYF. The CDR3 nucleotides read TGTGCCAGCAGCTCGGGACTCCAAGAGACCCAGTACTTC. Full variable domain (rest looked up from reference TRBV7-9 and TRBJ2-5): DTGVSQNPRHKITKRGQNVTFRCDPISEHNRLYWYRQTLGQGPEFLTYFQNEAQLEKSRLLSDRFSAERPKGSFSTLEIQRTEQGDSAMYLCASSSGLQETQYFGPGTRLLVL.

This clone has just one count. This rearrangement joins TRBV27 to TRBJ2-1; perhaps TRBD2 as D (6 bases). The CDR3 loop spans 13 amino acids. Germline V CDR1 and CDR2: MNHEY, SMNVEV (reference sequence). V was cut by 4 bases and J by 7 bases, with 11 bases left in between. The CDR3 DNA is TGTGCCAGCAGTTGGGGTGGGGGGAATGAGCAGTTCTTC. Translated, it gives CASSWGGGNEQFF.

This clone was detected only once. The rearrangement uses TRBV21-1 and TRBJ1-4; the D call in the table, TRBD1, was not verified against the DNA. TRBV21-1 is a pseudogene locus. This CDR3 is 15 amino acids long. CDR3: CASSVGRDREEKLFF. The CDR3 region has the DNA TGTGCCAGCAGCGTCGGACGGGACAGAGAGGAAAAACTGTTTTTT.

This chain connects TRBV7-9 to TRBJ1-6; D remains ambiguous. This CDR3 is built from 14 residues. The ends were cut back, 1 base at V and 10 bases at J, with 11 bases in the middle. Germline CDR1 SEHNR, CDR2 FQNEAQ (reference sequence). In DNA form, the CDR3 reads TGTGCCAGCAGCTTAGTTCAGAGGTGGTCACCCCTCCACTTT. The encoded protein is CASSLVQRWSPLHF.

This chain uses TRBV7-9 with TRBJ2-1; D is possibly TRBD2 (6 bases). CDR3 length: 17 amino acids. Per the germline V gene, CDR1 is SEHNR and CDR2 is FQNEAQ (reference sequence). Trimming took off 4 bases at V and 4 bases at J, with 20 bases between the two ends. This CDR3 reads CASSWRDSRGAYNEQFF. CDR3 nucleotides: TGTGCCAGCAGCTGGAGGGACTCCCGAGGGGCTTACAATGAGCAGTTCTTC.

The chain employs TRBV6-5 and TRBJ2-7; tentative D call: TRBD2 (6 bases). V was pared by 0 bases and J by 0 bases, with 9 bases between. The CDR3 runs 15 residues. From germline, CDR1 is MNHEY and CDR2 SVGAGI. CDR3 bases: TGTGCCAGCAGTTACTCGAGCGGGCGCTCCTACGAGCAGTACTTC. Translation gives CASSYSSGRSYEQYF.

The CDR3 nucleotides read TGTGCCAGCAGTCACTTACAGGCCTATAGCAATCAGCCCCAGCATTTT. Encoded protein: CASSHLQAYSNQPQHF. The J gene is TRBJ1-5, the V gene TRBV6-6; tentative D call: TRBD1 (5 bases). Germline lookup yields CDR1 MNHNY and CDR2 SVGAGI (reference sequence). Trimming stripped 5 bases from V and 0 bases from J, with 14 bases between. The CDR3 is 16 amino acids.

The rearrangement links TRBV27 to TRBJ1-5, with D possibly TRBD1 on 5 matching bases. Germline-derived CDR1 and CDR2 are MNHEY and SMNVEV (reference sequence). V was cut by 6 bases and J by 3 bases, with 12 bases left in between. The CDR3 consists of 14 residues. CDR3 coding DNA: TGTGCCAGCAGACCGCAGGGTCTCAATCAGCCCCAGCATTTT. As protein: CASRPQGLNQPQHF.

The genes are TRBV30 and TRBJ2-2; no firm D call. V lost 8 bases, J lost 3 bases, and 13 bases lay in between. CDR1 and CDR2 (germline): GTSNPN, SVGIG (reference sequence). CDR3 length: 13 residues. The chain's CDR3 is CARAGPYTGELFF. Written as DNA, the CDR3 is TGTGCCCGGGCCGGGCCTTACACCGGGGAGCTGTTTTTT.

The V call is TRBV7-2, the J call TRBJ2-7, with 9 bases that match TRBD1. The CDR3 spans 17 residues. The germline V gene has CDR1 SGHTA and CDR2 FQGNSA. V shed 7 bases, J shed 6 bases, and the junction held 19 bases outside the gene matches. This CDR3 is CASIASALNRGLGEQYF. As DNA, the CDR3 is TGTGCCAGCATCGCCAGCGCTTTGAACAGGGGGCTTGGCGAGCAGTACTTC.

The J gene is TRBJ2-4, the V gene TRBV27; D is uncertain. Trimming took 0 bases from V and 3 from J, leaving 18 bases between them. The CDR3 sequence is 18 residues long. Per the germline V gene, CDR1 is MNHEY and CDR2 is SMNVEV (reference sequence). CDR3 bases: TGTGCCAGCAGTTTATCTCAGAGGCAGAACTTGGTCAAAAACATTCAGTACTTC. Translated, it gives CASSLSQRQNLVKNIQYF.

The chain uses TRBV4-1 and TRBJ2-1; 8 bases match TRBD2. The germline V gene encodes CDR1 MGHRA and CDR2 YSYEKL. V shed 0 bases and J 4 bases; nucleotides not matched to a gene: 5. The CDR3 has 16 amino acids. The CDR3 loop reads CASSQEVRGAYNEQFF. In DNA, the CDR3 is TGCGCCAGCAGCCAAGAAGTGCGGGGGGCGTACAATGAGCAGTTCTTC.

V gene TRBV4-1 combines with J gene TRBJ2-7; unclear D gene. CDR1 is MGHRA, CDR2 YSYEKL, per germline. V shed 1 base and J shed 7 bases, with 8 bases lying between them. The CDR3 spans 12 residues. CDR3 DNA sequence: TGCGCCAGCAGCCAAGGAACTGGGGAGCAGTACTTC. Residues: CASSQGTGEQYF.

The genes are TRBV7-9 and TRBJ1-4, with TRBD1 as a possible D gene (6 bases). Germline assignment: CDR1 SEHNR and CDR2 FQNEAQ (reference sequence). CDR3 length: 14 amino acids. Trimming took off 5 bases at V and 5 bases at J, with 12 bases between the two ends. CDR3 in amino acids: CASSDTTGNEKLFF. In nucleotides, the CDR3 is TGTGCCAGCAGCGACACGACAGGCAATGAAAAACTGTTTTTT.

The rearrangement joins TRBV7-6 to TRBJ2-6; D uncertain. The CDR3 totals 17 residues. V shed 8 bases and J shed 0 bases, with 17 bases lying between them. Germline lookup yields CDR1 SGHVS and CDR2 FNYEAQ. The CDR3 bases are TGTGCCAGCTCGATAGGACCCAATTACTCTGGGGCCAACGTCCTGACTTTC. It encodes CASSIGPNYSGANVLTF.

The chain links TRBV5-6 to TRBJ2-3; 7 bases map to TRBD2. The CDR3 runs to 14 residues. After removal of 0 bases from V and 6 bases from J, the junction contained 4 bases not matched to a gene. In germline, CDR1 is SGHDT, CDR2 YYEEEE. The CDR3 nucleotides are TGTGCCAGCAGCTTGGCCGGGAGGAGGGATACGCAGTATTTT. Its translation is CASSLAGRRDTQYF.

The rearrangement links TRBV5-1 to TRBJ2-1, with a tentative D call TRBD2 (6 bases). The CDR3 has 11 amino acids. Germline-derived CDR1 and CDR2 are SGHRS and YFSETQ. Deletions cut 10 bases from V and 4 bases from J, with 9 bases between. The CDR3 region has the DNA TGCGCCTCGGAGGGTTACAATGAGCAGTTCTTC. Its translation: CASEGYNEQFF.

The chain employs TRBV10-2 and TRBJ2-5, with D hard to call. V was trimmed by 4 bases and J by 1 base, leaving 4 bases between them. Germline CDR1 is WSHSY and CDR2 is SAAADI. CDR3 length: 12 residues. The DNA of the CDR3 is TGCGCCAGCAGTGGAATCCAAGAGACCCAGTACTTC. This gives the protein CASSGIQETQYF.

The chain employs TRBV7-3 and TRBJ2-1; the match to TRBD2 covers 8 bases. J gave up 8 bases and V 2 bases, and 8 bases lay outside the gene matches. The CDR3 has 15 amino acids. Germline-derived CDR1 and CDR2 are SGHTA and FQGTGA. CDR3 DNA: TGTGCCAGCAGCTTATATCCGGGGGGGCTCGATGAGCAGTTCTTC. Translated, it gives CASSLYPGGLDEQFF.

V gene TRBV7-9 combines with J gene TRBJ2-1; 12 bases fit TRBD2. Germline-derived CDR1 and CDR2 are SEHNR and FQNEAQ (reference sequence). This CDR3 has 17 residues. V dropped 2 bases and J dropped 7; count of bases not matched to a gene: 9. This chain's CDR3 is CASSLSSGGAQANEQFF. The CDR3 coding sequence is TGTGCCAGCAGCTTATCTAGCGGGGGGGCCCAAGCGAATGAGCAGTTCTTC.

The V gene is TRBV29-1, the J gene TRBJ1-1; a possible D gene is TRBD1 (5 bases). The CDR3 totals 16 residues. Germline V CDR1 and CDR2: SQVTM, ANQGSEA. V was clipped by 1 base and J by 10 bases, with 25 bases between them. In nucleotides, the CDR3 is TGCAGCGTTGAAGTCTCAGGGATCGGCGGGGCGCGCGGAGCTTTCTTT. Encoded protein: CSVEVSGIGGARGAFF.

The chain recombines TRBV5-1 with TRBJ2-5; D perhaps matches TRBD1 (5 bases). Trimming shortened V by 0 bases and J by 5 bases, and 17 bases separated the two germline ends. Germline V lookup: CDR1 SGHRS, CDR2 YFSETQ. CDR3 size: 16 residues. CDR3 region: CASSLARTNSEETQYF. The CDR3 nucleotides read TGCGCCAGCAGCTTGGCTCGGACAAATTCGGAGGAGACCCAGTACTTC.

This rearrangement joins TRBV6-5 to TRBJ2-5, with D tentatively TRBD1 (6 bases). Germline V gives CDR1 MNHEY, CDR2 SVGAGI. This CDR3 has 14 amino acids. Trimming cost V 6 bases and J 3 bases, with 14 bases left between them. Here the CDR3 reads CASSPPNREETQYF. In nucleotides, the CDR3 is TGTGCCAGCAGCCCACCAAACAGGGAAGAGACCCAGTACTTC.